This entry describes one T cell receptor beta chain. TCRdb itself ran the RT-PCR reads through MiXCR, one entry per CDR3 protein. The table lists roughly 150,000 distinct CDR3 sequences, about 24% of them singletons. V lost 1 base, J lost 4 bases, and 12 bases lay in between. The CDR3 loop spans 15 amino acids. The data derive from a study of patients and donors after allogeneic stem cell transplantation. Sequencing was carried out using blood, either unsorted or a sorted T cell fraction (not recorded which). The J gene is TRBJ2-3, the V gene TRBV12-3 or TRBV12-4; perhaps TRBD1 as D (5 bases). The sequence was obtained from a human donor who was either an allogeneic HSCT recipient or a stem cell or donor lymphocyte infusion donor (not recorded which). It is not recorded whose cells these are; they may come from a transplant donor. CDR3 sequence: CASSLGTLGADTQYF. DNA for the CDR3: TGTGCCAGCAGTTTAGGGACCCTAGGGGCAGATACGCAGTATTTT.